Included here is one T cell receptor (beta chain) sequence, with context. Its specificity is unknown. CDR1 and CDR2 (germline): LNHNV, YYDKDF (reference sequence). Between the trimmed V and J ends, which lost 4 bases and 3 bases, there was a span of 13 bases. CDR3 size: 14 residues. Profiled with immunoSEQ multiplex PCR; TCRdb holds only in-frame clones, not every one. The repertoire has around 40,000 clones, 73% of them found once; the top ten carry about 35%. The data belong to a study of vaccination effects on CD4 cells after COVID-19. The ViraFEST assay expanded antigen-specific CD4+ T cells with viral peptide pools before sequencing. Subsequent to a culture period of around eleven days, CD4+ T cells were isolated. Convalescent patients had PCR-confirmed SARS-CoV-2 infection between March and December 2020. Every well got two million PBMC, which were grown with 10 IU/ml IL-2 and about 10 ug/ml peptides.

Study results and caveats: The authors studied few convalescent patients and collected no early post-infection timepoints.

This clonotype was obtained from a human donor who had a prior SARS-CoV-2 infection. The chain links TRBV15 to TRBJ2-7; D remains unclear. Sequenced material: CD4+ T cells from PBMCs cultured with a peptide pool, taken before COVID-19 vaccination. The CDR3 sequence is CATSKDLQVYEQYF. The CDR3 DNA sequence: TGTGCCACCAGCAAGGACCTACAAGTCTACGAGCAGTACTTC.